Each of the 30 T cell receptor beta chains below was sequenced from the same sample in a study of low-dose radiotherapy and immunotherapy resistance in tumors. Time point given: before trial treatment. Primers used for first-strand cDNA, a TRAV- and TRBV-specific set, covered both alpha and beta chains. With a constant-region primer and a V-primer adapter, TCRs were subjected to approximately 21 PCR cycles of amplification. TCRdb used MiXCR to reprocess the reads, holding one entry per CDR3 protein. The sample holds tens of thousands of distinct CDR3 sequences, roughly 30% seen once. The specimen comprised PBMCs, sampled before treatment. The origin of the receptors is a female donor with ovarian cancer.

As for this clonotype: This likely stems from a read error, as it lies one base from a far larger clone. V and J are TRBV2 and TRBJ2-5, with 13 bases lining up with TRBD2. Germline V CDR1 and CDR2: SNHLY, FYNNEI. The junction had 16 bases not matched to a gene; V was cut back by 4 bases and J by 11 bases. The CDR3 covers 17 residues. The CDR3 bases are TGTGCCAGCAGTGGACTAGCGGGGGGCCTCTCCTACAATGAGCAGTACTTC. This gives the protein CASSGLAGGLSYNEQYF.

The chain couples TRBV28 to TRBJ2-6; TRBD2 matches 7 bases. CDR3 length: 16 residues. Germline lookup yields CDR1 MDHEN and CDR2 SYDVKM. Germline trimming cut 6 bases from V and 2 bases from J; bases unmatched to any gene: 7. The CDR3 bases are TGTGCCAGCAGCGACCGGGGGGTTGCTGGGGCCAACGTCCTGACTTTC. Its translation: CASSDRGVAGANVLTF.

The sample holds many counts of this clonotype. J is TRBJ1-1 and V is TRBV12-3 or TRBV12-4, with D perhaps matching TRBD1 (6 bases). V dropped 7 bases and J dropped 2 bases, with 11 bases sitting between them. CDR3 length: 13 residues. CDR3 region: CASTWDTNTEAFF. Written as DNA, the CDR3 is TGTGCCAGCACCTGGGACACCAACACTGAAGCTTTCTTT.

The CDR3 region is CASSLQGYTQYF. The CDR3 bases are TGTGCCAGCAGTCTACAGGGTTATACGCAGTATTTT. The chain employs TRBV28 and TRBJ2-3; weak D call: TRBD1 (6 bases). Deletions cut 5 bases from V and 7 bases from J, with 10 bases between. The CDR3 covers 12 residues. CDR1 MDHEN and CDR2 SYDVKM come from the germline V gene. The full variable domain, in which reference TRBV28 and TRBJ2-3 provide the parts outside the CDR3, is DVKVTQSSRYLVKRTGEKVFLECVQDMDHENMFWYRQDPGLGLRLIYFSYDVKMKEKGDIPEGYSVSREKKERFSLILESASTNQTSMYLCASSLQGYTQYFGPGTRLTVL.

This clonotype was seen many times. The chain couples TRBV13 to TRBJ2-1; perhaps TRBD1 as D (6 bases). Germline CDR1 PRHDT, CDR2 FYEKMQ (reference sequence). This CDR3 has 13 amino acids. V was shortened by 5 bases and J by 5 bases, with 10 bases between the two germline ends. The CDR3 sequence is CASSPDSDNEQFF. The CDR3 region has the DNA TGTGCCAGCAGCCCGGACAGTGACAATGAGCAGTTCTTC. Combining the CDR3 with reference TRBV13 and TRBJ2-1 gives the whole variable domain AAGVIQSPRHLIKEKRETATLKCYPIPRHDTVYWYQQGPGQDPQFLISFYEKMQSDKGSIPDRFSAQQFSDYHSELNMSSLELGDSALYFCASSPDSDNEQFFGPGTRLTVL.

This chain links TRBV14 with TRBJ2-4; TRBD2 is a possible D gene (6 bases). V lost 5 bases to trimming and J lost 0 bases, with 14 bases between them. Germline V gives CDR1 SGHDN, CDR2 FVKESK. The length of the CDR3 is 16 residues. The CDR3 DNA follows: TGTGCCAGCAGCACCGGACGGCGGGGAGCCAAAAACATTCAGTACTTC. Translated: CASSTGRRGAKNIQYF.

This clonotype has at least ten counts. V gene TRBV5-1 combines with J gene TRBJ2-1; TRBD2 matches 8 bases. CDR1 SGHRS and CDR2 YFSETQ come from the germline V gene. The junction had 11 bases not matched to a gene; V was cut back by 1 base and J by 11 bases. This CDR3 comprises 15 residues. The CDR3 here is CASSLTSGGKVKQFF. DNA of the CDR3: TGCGCCAGCAGCTTGACTAGCGGAGGGAAGGTTAAGCAGTTCTTC.

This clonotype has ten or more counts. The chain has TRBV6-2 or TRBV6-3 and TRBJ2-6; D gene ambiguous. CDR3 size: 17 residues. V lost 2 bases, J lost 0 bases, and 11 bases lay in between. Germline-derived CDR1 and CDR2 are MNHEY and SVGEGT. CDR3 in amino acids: CASSYSSGYSGANVLTF. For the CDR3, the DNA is TGTGCCAGCAGTTACAGCTCCGGATACTCTGGGGCCAACGTCCTGACTTTC.

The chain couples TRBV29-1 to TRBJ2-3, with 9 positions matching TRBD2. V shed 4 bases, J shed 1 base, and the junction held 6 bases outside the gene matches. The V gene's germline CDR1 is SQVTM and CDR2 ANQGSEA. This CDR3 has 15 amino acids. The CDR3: CSVGGLAGRTDTQYF. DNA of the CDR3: TGCAGCGTTGGAGGGCTAGCGGGACGCACAGATACGCAGTATTTT.

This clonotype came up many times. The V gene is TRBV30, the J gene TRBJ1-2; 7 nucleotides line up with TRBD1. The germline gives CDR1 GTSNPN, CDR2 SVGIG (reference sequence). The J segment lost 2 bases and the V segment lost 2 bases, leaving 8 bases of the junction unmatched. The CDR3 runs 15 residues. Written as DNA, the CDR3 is TGTGCCTGGAGTTCAAACAGGGGTCCGAACTATGGCTACACCTTC. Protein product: CAWSSNRGPNYGYTF.

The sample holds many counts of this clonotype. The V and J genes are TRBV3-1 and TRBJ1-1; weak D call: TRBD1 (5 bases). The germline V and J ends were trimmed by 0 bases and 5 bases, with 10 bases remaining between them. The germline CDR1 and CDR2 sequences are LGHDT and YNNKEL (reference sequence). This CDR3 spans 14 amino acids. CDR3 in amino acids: CASSQEGRGTEAFF. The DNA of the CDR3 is TGTGCCAGCAGCCAAGAGGGTCGGGGGACTGAAGCTTTCTTT.

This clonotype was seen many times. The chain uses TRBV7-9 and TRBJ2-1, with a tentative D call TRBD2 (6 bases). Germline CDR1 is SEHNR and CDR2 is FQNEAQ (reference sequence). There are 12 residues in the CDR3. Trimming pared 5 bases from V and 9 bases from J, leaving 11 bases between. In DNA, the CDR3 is TGTGCCAGCAGCCGCATGGGGGGTGAGCAGTTCTTC. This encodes CASSRMGGEQFF.

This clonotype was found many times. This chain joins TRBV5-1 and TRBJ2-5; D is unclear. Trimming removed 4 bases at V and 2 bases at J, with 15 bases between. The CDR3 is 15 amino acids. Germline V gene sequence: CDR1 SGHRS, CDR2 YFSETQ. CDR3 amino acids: CASSLIGQVQETQYF. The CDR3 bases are TGCGCCAGCAGCCTCATCGGGCAGGTACAAGAGACCCAGTACTTC.

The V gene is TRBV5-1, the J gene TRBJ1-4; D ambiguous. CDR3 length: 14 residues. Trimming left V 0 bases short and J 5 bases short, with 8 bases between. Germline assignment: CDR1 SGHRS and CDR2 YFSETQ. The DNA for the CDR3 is TGCGCCAGCAGCTTGGACAGCGTGAATGAAAAACTGTTTTTT. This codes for CASSLDSVNEKLFF.

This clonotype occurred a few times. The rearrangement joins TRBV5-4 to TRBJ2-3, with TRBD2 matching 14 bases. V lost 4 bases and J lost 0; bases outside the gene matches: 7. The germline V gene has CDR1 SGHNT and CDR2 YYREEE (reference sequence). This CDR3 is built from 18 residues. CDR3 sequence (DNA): TGTGCCAGCAGCCAAGGGACTAGCGGGGGCCTGAGCACAGATACGCAGTATTTT. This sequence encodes CASSQGTSGGLSTDTQYF.

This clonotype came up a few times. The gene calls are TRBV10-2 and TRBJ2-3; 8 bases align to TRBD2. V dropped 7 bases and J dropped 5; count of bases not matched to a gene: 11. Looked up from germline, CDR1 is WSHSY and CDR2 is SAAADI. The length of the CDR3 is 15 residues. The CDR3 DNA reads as TGCGCCAGCACCCAACCCGGGACTAGGGGAGATACGCAGTATTTT. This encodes CASTQPGTRGDTQYF.

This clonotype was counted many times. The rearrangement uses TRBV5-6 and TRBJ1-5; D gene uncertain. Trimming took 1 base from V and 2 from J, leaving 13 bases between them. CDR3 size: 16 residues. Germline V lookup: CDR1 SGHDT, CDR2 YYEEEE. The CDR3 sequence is CASSLSRGIGNQPQHF. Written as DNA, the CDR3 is TGTGCCAGCAGCTTGTCCCGGGGAATTGGCAATCAGCCCCAGCATTTT. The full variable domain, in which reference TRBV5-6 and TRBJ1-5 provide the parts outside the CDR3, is DAGVTQSPTHLIKTRGQQVTLRCSPKSGHDTVSWYQQALGQGPQFIFQYYEEEERQRGNFPDRFSGHQFPNYSSELNVNALLLGDSALYLCASSLSRGIGNQPQHFGDGTRLSIL.

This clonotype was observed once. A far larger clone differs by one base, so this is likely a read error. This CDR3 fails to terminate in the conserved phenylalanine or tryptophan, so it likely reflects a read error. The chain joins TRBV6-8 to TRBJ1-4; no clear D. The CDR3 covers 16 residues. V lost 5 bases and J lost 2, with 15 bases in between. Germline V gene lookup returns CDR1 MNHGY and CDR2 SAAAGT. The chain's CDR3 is CASSGGNFGTNEKLFL. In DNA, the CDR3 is TGTGCCAGCAGTGGCGGAAACTTCGGGACTAATGAAAAACTGTTTCTT.

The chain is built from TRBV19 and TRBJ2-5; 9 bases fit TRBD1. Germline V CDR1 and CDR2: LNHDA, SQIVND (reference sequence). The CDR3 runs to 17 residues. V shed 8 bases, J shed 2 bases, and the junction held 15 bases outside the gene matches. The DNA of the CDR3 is TGTGCCAGTGGCGGACAGGGGCGCCAGGGGGGACAAGAGACCCAGTACTTC. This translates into CASGGQGRQGGQETQYF.

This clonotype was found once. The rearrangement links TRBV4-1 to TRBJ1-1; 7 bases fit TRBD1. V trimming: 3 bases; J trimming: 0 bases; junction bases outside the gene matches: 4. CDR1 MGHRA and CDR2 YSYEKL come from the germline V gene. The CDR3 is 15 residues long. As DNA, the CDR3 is TGCGCCAGCAGCCACCGGGACAGCCTGAACACTGAAGCTTTCTTT. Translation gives CASSHRDSLNTEAFF.

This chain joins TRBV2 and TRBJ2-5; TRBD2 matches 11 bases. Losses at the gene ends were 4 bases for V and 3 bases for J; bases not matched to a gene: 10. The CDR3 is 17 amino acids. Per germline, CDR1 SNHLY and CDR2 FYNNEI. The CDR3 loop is CASSGKTSGAPKETQYF. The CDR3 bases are TGTGCCAGCAGTGGCAAGACTAGCGGGGCTCCCAAAGAGACCCAGTACTTC.

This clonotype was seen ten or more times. CDR3 amino acids: CASSLSGQRNSPLHF. The CDR3 DNA sequence: TGTGCCAGCAGCTTATCCGGACAGCGGAATTCACCCCTCCACTTT. V and J are TRBV7-2 and TRBJ1-6; the D gene is possibly TRBD1 (6 bases). In germline, CDR1 is SGHTA, CDR2 FQGNSA. V dropped 2 bases and J dropped 7 bases, with 12 bases sitting between them. This CDR3 region has 15 residues. Filled out from reference TRBV7-2 and TRBJ1-6, the complete variable domain reads GAGVSQSPSNKVTEKGKDVELRCDPISGHTALYWYRQSLGQGLEFLIYFQGNSAPDKSGLPSDRFSAERTGGSVSTLTIQRTQQEDSAVYLCASSLSGQRNSPLHFGNGTRLTVT.

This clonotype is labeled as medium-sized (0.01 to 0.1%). The CDR3 here is CASSPAARNEQFF. In DNA, the CDR3 is TGTGCCAGCAGCCCTGCCGCGCGTAATGAGCAGTTCTTC. This chain joins TRBV7-8 and TRBJ2-1; D not resolved. Germline-derived CDR1 and CDR2 are SGHVS and FQNEAQ. Trimming took off 5 bases at V and 7 bases at J, with 12 bases between the two ends. This CDR3 is built from 13 residues.

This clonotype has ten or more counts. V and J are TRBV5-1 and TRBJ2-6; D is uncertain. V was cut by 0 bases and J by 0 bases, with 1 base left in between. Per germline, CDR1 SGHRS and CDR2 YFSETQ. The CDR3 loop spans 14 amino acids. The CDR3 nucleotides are TGCGCCAGCAGCTTGGACTCTGGGGCCAACGTCCTGACTTTC. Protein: CASSLDSGANVLTF.

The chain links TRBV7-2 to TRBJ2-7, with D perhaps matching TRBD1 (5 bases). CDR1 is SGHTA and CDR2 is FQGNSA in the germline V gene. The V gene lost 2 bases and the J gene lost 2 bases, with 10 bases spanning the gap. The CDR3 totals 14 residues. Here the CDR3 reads CASSLNIGAYEQYF. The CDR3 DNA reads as TGTGCCAGCAGCTTAAATATAGGGGCCTACGAGCAGTACTTC.

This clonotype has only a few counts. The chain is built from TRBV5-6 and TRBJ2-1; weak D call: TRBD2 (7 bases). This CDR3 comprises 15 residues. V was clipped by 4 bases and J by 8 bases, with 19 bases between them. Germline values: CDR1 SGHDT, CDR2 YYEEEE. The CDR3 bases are TGTGCCAGCAGCCTTAAGGGGGGGCCAATCGATGAGCAGTTCTTC. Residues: CASSLKGGPIDEQFF.

This CDR3 is CASSAQGVGPGAKNIQYF. The CDR3 nucleotides read TGTGCCAGCAGTGCACAGGGGGTCGGACCGGGGGCCAAAAACATTCAGTACTTC. The chain couples TRBV6-2 or TRBV6-3 to TRBJ2-4, with 8 nucleotides matching TRBD1. The germline CDR1 and CDR2 sequences are MNHEY and SVGEGT. The CDR3 covers 18 residues. V gave up 5 bases and J gave up 1 base; unmatched junction bases: 13.

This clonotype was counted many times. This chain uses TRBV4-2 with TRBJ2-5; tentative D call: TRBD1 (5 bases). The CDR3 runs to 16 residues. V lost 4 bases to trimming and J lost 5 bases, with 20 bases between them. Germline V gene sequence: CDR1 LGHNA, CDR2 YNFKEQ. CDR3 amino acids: CASSPHRDGAVETQYF. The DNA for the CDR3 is TGTGCCAGCAGCCCTCACCGAGATGGGGCAGTGGAGACCCAGTACTTC.

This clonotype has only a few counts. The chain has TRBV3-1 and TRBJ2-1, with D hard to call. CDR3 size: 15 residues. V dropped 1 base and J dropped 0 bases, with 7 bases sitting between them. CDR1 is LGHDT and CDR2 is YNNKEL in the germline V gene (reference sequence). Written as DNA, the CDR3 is TGTGCCAGCAGCCAAGTGAGTCTCTCCTACAATGAGCAGTTCTTC. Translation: CASSQVSLSYNEQFF.

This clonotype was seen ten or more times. In DNA form, the CDR3 reads TGTGCCAGCAGCTTGTTGGGGCAGGGGAACACTGAAGCTTTCTTT. Amino acid sequence: CASSLLGQGNTEAFF. The chain couples TRBV7-3 to TRBJ1-1; TRBD1 might be the D (5 bases). Germline V gene data show CDR1 as SGHTA and CDR2 as FQGTGA. V lost 3 bases, J lost 1 base, and 12 bases lay in between. The CDR3 has 15 residues.